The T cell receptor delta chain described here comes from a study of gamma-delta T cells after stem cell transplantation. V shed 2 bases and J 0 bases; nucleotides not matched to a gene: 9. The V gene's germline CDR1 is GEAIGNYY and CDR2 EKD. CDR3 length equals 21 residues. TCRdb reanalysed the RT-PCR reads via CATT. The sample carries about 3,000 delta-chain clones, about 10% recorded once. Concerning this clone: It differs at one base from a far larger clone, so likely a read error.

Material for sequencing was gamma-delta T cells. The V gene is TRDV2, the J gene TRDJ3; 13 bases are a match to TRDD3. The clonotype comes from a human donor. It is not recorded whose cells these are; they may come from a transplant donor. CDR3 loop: CACDIWGTGGYGSWDTRQMFF. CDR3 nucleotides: TGTGCCTGTGACATCTGGGGCACTGGGGGATACGGCTCCTGGGACACCCGACAGATGTTTTTC.